The sequence of this T cell receptor (beta chain) was determined in a study of Graves' ophthalmopathy and Graves' hyperthyroidism. The CDR3 contains 10 residues. CDR1 SNHLY and CDR2 FYNNEI come from the germline V gene. The V segment lost 8 bases and the J segment 15 bases; nucleotides outside the gene matches: 4. Amplification of the TCR beta CDR3 regions used RNA transcripts (as template). An initial RT-PCR round employing HTBI primers preceded a second-round multiplex PCR. Each CDR3 protein gets one entry after TCRdb re-called the multiplex PCR reads with MiXCR. The sample gives 500,000 to 800,000 distinct CDR3 sequences, about 40% of which show up once; under 3.5% is in the top ten.

The chain recombines TRBV2 with TRBJ2-6; 7 nucleotides line up with TRBD1. The sample consisted of peripheral blood. This receptor was taken from an adult man with Graves' ophthalmopathy. CDR3 bases: TGTGCCAGCTCCTGGGACAGCCTGACTTTC. Translation: CASSWDSLTF.